The entry that follows covers one T cell receptor (beta chain) sequence. Its antigen specificity is not known. No base quality information exists; no much larger clone differs at one position. These data belong to a study of CD8 T cells in Susac syndrome (dated by TCRdb to between 2019 and 2020). With respect to the entire study: Whether CD8+ T cell activation and differentiation in Susac syndrome was antigen driven was tested using repertoire sequencing. The clonality of the CD8+ T cell repertoire was compared across more than 9 healthy donors, roughly 14 Susac syndrome patients and 15 multiple sclerosis patients.

High-throughput TCR beta sequencing profiled peripheral blood CD8+ and CD4+ T cells from healthy donors, Susac syndrome patients and multiple sclerosis patients. The multiple sclerosis controls were treatment-naive patients who had stable or active relapsing-remitting disease and met the revised McDonald criteria. Bulk CD8+ and CD4+ T cells were purified by magnetic negative isolation, while CD8+ TEMRA cells were enriched using FACS. Blood was drawn into EDTA tubes, processed within 24 hours, and PBMCs were isolated by density gradient centrifugation. PBMCs intended for TCR sequencing were cryopreserved in liquid nitrogen and thawed later in a water bath at 37 degrees C. The sorted or isolated CD4+, CD8+ and CD8+ TEMRA cells reached a purity of at least 90%. Including the terminal cysteine and phenylalanine, the CDR3 comprises 13 residues. Kept here is only the CDR3 DNA, which spans 39 bases and is read in frame from base 1. V gives up 1 base and J gives up 9 bases, and the segment between their germline ends measures 10 bases.

Here is what the overall study found, with its caveats: The number of individuals in the TCR sequencing and HLA analysis was recognized as being relatively small.

RNA was extracted using the RNeasy kit, and roughly 0.45 to 1 microgram was reverse transcribed with random hexamers. The immunoSEQ multiplex PCR assay, which covers 54 Vbeta and 13 Jbeta segments, was used to amplify TCR beta CDR3 regions. To correct PCR amplification bias, a synthetic template baseline was used for both primer optimization and computational correction. Turning to the authors' computational methods: Reads were assigned to V, D and J genes according to IMGT and analyzed in immunoSEQ Analyzer, with only productive sequences retained. Clonality was computed as one minus Shannon entropy normalized by log2 of the number of productive unique sequences. Public and private clones were assessed among the 100 most prevalent clones of each patient and control. Clones were defined as Susac-specific when absent from the healthy and MS cohorts, from about 1,100 published viral clones and from other ImmuneACCESS disease sequences. TCRdb trimmed the raw reads at Q25, called clones with MiXCR and kept productive beta chains. CDR3 protein duplicates are merged, each entry listing the most common genes and DNA. The V and J calls and clone size are TCRdb's, not the authors'. This sample has roughly 150,000 distinct CDR3 sequences in its table, and about 95% of those were observed once. Under 0.15% of the sample lies in the top ten.

The chain links TRBV12-3 or TRBV12-4 with TRBJ2-1; TRBD2 is a possible D gene, resting on 5 matching bases. The clonotype originates from a human donor with multiple sclerosis. Source material: CD8+ T cells from PBMCs. The CDR3 region: CASSLGGSVEQFF. The sequenced DNA is TGTGCCAGCAGTTTAGGTGGTAGCGTTGAGCAGTTCTTC.